One sample yielded the 21 T cell receptor beta chains listed below, sequenced in a study of immune evolution from preneoplasia to lung adenocarcinoma. Profiling relied on immunoSEQ multiplex PCR, and the TCRdb table lists in-frame clones only, not all of them. This sample has 4,400 or so clones; about 82% occur once, and the top ten carry 8% to 8.5%. The sequenced material came from FFPE lung adenocarcinoma in situ tissue. These receptors were obtained from a person in their 70s with lung adenocarcinoma.

The chain joins TRBV30 to TRBJ2-3; no clear D. CDR1 and CDR2 (germline): GTSNPN, SVGIG (reference sequence). The length of the CDR3 is 12 residues. Deletions cut 4 bases from V and 6 bases from J, with 11 bases between. Here the CDR3 DNA reads TGTGCCTGGAACTTCCTGGAGGATACGCAGTATTTT. Translated, it gives CAWNFLEDTQYF.

This clone was observed a few times. This chain connects TRBV30 to TRBJ2-7; D perhaps matches TRBD2 (6 bases). The CDR3 has 13 amino acids. Between the trimmed V and J ends, which lost 2 bases and 0 bases, there was a span of 8 bases. Germline-derived CDR1 and CDR2 are GTSNPN and SVGIG (reference sequence). CDR3: CAWSHGGSYEQYF. DNA of the CDR3: TGTGCCTGGAGTCACGGGGGCTCCTACGAGCAGTACTTC.

The CDR3 bases are TGTGCCAGCAGCTTAGCGCTGGGGACAGCTTTCTTT. Amino acids: CASSLALGTAFF. This chain uses TRBV7-9 with TRBJ1-1; D is perhaps TRBD1 (5 bases). The CDR3 is 12 amino acids. Trimming removed 0 bases from V and 10 bases from J, with 9 bases in between. CDR1 is SEHNR and CDR2 is FQNEAQ in the germline V gene (reference sequence).

This sequence joins TRBV2 and TRBJ1-1, with TRBD1 matching over 9 bases. There are 14 residues in the CDR3. Germline CDR1 and CDR2: SNHLY and FYNNEI. Germline trimming cut 8 bases from V and 4 bases from J; bases unmatched to any gene: 8. CDR3 DNA: TGTGCCAGCGGGGGGACAGGGTTAGGCACTGAAGCTTTCTTT. Translated: CASGGTGLGTEAFF.

The rearrangement links TRBV5-1 to TRBJ2-7; D call uncertain. The germline V gene encodes CDR1 SGHRS and CDR2 YFSETQ. The CDR3 is made up of 14 amino acids. V lost 4 bases and J lost 2, with 13 bases in between. DNA for the CDR3: TGCGCCAGCAGCCCAACCGGTGGAGCCTACGAGCAGTACTTC. This encodes CASSPTGGAYEQYF. The full variable domain, in which reference TRBV5-1 and TRBJ2-7 provide the parts outside the CDR3, is KAGVTQTPRYLIKTRGQQVTLSCSPISGHRSVSWYQQTPGQGLQFLFEYFSETQRNKGNFPGRFSGRQFSNSRSEMNVSTLELGDSALYLCASSPTGGAYEQYFGPGTRLTVT.

V usage is TRBV30 and J usage is TRBJ2-7; maybe TRBD1 (5 bases). The CDR3 totals 15 residues. Per the germline V gene, CDR1 is GTSNPN and CDR2 is SVGIG (reference sequence). With 0 bases removed from V and 9 bases from J, the gap between germline ends came to 21 bases. This CDR3 reads CAWSVRRSLTGGQYF. Here the CDR3 DNA reads TGTGCCTGGAGTGTAAGGAGATCTCTCACAGGTGGGCAGTACTTC.

This clone was recorded only once. The rearrangement links TRBV7-2 to TRBJ1-4, with D hard to call. CDR1 and CDR2 (germline): SGHTA, FQGNSA. The CDR3 is made up of 13 amino acids. Trimming took off 1 base at V and 7 bases at J, with 7 bases between the two ends. CDR3 nucleotides: TGTGCCAGCAGCTTAGGGAGGGCTGAAAAACTGTTTTTT. Translated: CASSLGRAEKLFF.

This chain joins TRBV5-1 and TRBJ2-7, with 9 positions matching TRBD2. This CDR3 is 15 amino acids long. The junction had 10 bases not matched to a gene; V was cut back by 4 bases and J by 5 bases. Germline values: CDR1 SGHRS, CDR2 YFSETQ. The CDR3 DNA is TGCGCCAGCAGCCCCAGGGCGGGAGGGGCCAACGAGCAGTACTTC. Translated, it gives CASSPRAGGANEQYF.

The chain joins TRBV6-1 to TRBJ1-2, with unresolved D. Germline V CDR1 and CDR2: MNHNS, SASEGT. CDR3 length: 12 residues. V was cut by 8 bases and J by 0 bases, with 7 bases left in between. The CDR3 reads CASRLTNYGYTF. The CDR3 nucleotides read TGTGCCAGCCGCCTGACTAACTATGGCTACACCTTC.

This clone was seen only a few times. The chain joins TRBV5-1 to TRBJ2-3, with D unclear. This CDR3 contains 16 residues. CDR1 is SGHRS, CDR2 YFSETQ, per germline. V lost 4 bases, J lost 4 bases, and 19 bases lay in between. The CDR3 DNA follows: TGCGCCAGCAGCCCAGACCCCTGGGGATCCCCAGATACGCAGTATTTT. Its protein is CASSPDPWGSPDTQYF.

The rearrangement links TRBV7-9 to TRBJ1-1; D is perhaps TRBD1 (5 bases). The germline V gene has CDR1 SEHNR and CDR2 FQNEAQ (reference sequence). V lost 5 bases and J lost 6, with 19 bases in between. The CDR3 covers 15 residues. Written as DNA, the CDR3 is TGTGCCAGCAGCCCTTGGGACCTCCTAACTTCTGAAGCTTTCTTT. Amino acids: CASSPWDLLTSEAFF.

The chain links TRBV5-1 to TRBJ1-5, with D possibly being TRBD1 (6 bases). The CDR3 is made up of 17 amino acids. CDR1 and CDR2 (germline): SGHRS, YFSETQ. V dropped 4 bases and J dropped 5 bases, with 22 bases sitting between them. Here the CDR3 reads CASSLGLGQINDQPQHF. CDR3 sequence (DNA): TGCGCCAGCAGCCTCGGGCTCGGACAGATTAATGATCAGCCCCAGCATTTT.

The CDR3 coding sequence is TGTGCCAGTAGTATGTCCGAGTTGAATGAAAAACTGTTTTTT. Its protein is CASSMSELNEKLFF. The rearrangement joins TRBV19 to TRBJ1-4; no clear D gene. The V end was cut by 3 bases, the J end by 5 bases, with 10 bases between. Germline CDR1 LNHDA, CDR2 SQIVND (reference sequence). The CDR3 length is 14 residues. Full variable domain (rest looked up from reference TRBV19 and TRBJ1-4): DGGITQSPKYLFRKEGQNVTLSCEQNLNHDAMYWYRQDPGQGLRLIYYSQIVNDFQKGDIAEGYSVSREKKESFPLTVTSAQKNPTAFYLCASSMSELNEKLFFGSGTQLSVL.

The genes are TRBV10-3 and TRBJ2-7; 7 bases agree with TRBD1. The CDR3 extends over 15 amino acids. Looked up from germline, CDR1 is ENHRY and CDR2 is SYGVKD. With V trimmed by 0 bases and J by 3 bases, 5 bases remained unmatched. CDR3 in DNA: TGTGCCATCAGTGAGTCGAGACAGGGTTTCTACGAGCAGTACTTC. It translates to CAISESRQGFYEQYF.

The V call is TRBV6-5, the J call TRBJ1-2; possible D gene TRBD1, 6 bases. Trimming shortened V by 7 bases and J by 8 bases, and 14 bases separated the two germline ends. CDR3 size: 12 residues. The germline gives CDR1 MNHEY, CDR2 SVGAGI. The chain's CDR3 is CASTYLGGGYTF. The CDR3 DNA sequence: TGTGCCAGCACCTACCTCGGGGGCGGCTACACCTTC.

The chain carries TRBV19 and TRBJ1-2; TRBD1 matches at 9 bases. Germline V gives CDR1 LNHDA, CDR2 SQIVND (reference sequence). The junction had 5 bases not matched to a gene; V was cut back by 5 bases and J by 4 bases. This CDR3 contains 14 residues. The CDR3 DNA follows: TGTGCCAGTAGTTCACAGGGACAGGGCTATGGCTACACCTTC. The encoded protein is CASSSQGQGYGYTF.

The chain has TRBV5-4 and TRBJ2-1, with TRBD2 identical over 12 bases. Trimming removed 0 bases from V and 6 bases from J; junction bases left unmatched: 7. Germline-derived CDR1 and CDR2 are SGHNT and YYREEE (reference sequence). The CDR3 is made up of 17 amino acids. The DNA for the CDR3 is TGTGCCAGCAGCTTGGCGACTAGCGGGAGAGGCGGCAATGAGCAGTTCTTC. It codes for CASSLATSGRGGNEQFF.

V is TRBV7-9 and J is TRBJ2-2; no clear D. Germline V CDR1 and CDR2: SEHNR, FQNEAQ (reference sequence). The V gene lost 1 base and the J gene lost 3 bases, with 9 bases spanning the gap. This CDR3 comprises 15 residues. CDR3 coding DNA: TGTGCCAGCAGCTTAGGGGTTAGGGACACCGGGGAGCTGTTTTTT. Residues: CASSLGVRDTGELFF.

In this sample, this clone turned up a few times. This chain uses TRBV6-1 with TRBJ2-7; D possibly corresponds to TRBD1 (5 bases). Germline V lookup: CDR1 MNHNS, CDR2 SASEGT. The CDR3 contains 12 residues. Trimming removed 3 bases from V and 7 bases from J, with 10 bases in between. The chain's CDR3 is CASSEAGFEQYF. In DNA form, the CDR3 reads TGTGCCAGCAGTGAGGCAGGGTTTGAGCAGTACTTC.

CDR3: CASSQESTSSPYEQYF. CDR3 sequence (DNA): TGCGCCAGCAGCCAAGAGTCGACTAGCAGTCCCTACGAGCAGTACTTC. The rearrangement uses TRBV4-1 and TRBJ2-7; 7 nucleotides align to TRBD2. CDR1 and CDR2 from the germline V gene are MGHRA and YSYEKL. The CDR3 contains 16 residues. After removal of 0 bases from V and 2 bases from J, the junction contained 7 bases not matched to a gene.

The rearrangement uses TRBV4-1 and TRBJ2-2, with 10 bases that match TRBD2. The germline CDR1 and CDR2 sequences are MGHRA and YSYEKL. There are 15 residues in the CDR3. With 4 bases clipped from V and 4 bases from J, the junction kept 3 bases outside the gene matches. The CDR3 is CASSPGLAVTGELFF. The CDR3, as DNA: TGCGCCAGCAGCCCAGGACTAGCGGTCACCGGGGAGCTGTTTTTT.